This T cell receptor beta chain was obtained from a study of blood T cell repertoires in COVID-19. The data were produced by immunoSEQ multiplex PCR, yet TCRdb's version contains in-frame clones alone and is incomplete. The data contain about 64,000 clones, about nine tenths of them singletons. Germline loops: CDR1 MNHEY, CDR2 SVGAGI. Trimming removed 5 bases from V and 1 base from J; junction bases left unmatched: 2. This CDR3 comprises 14 residues. V and J are TRBV6-5 and TRBJ2-3; 8 bases align to TRBD1. The specimen was peripheral blood. The source is a woman aged 55-70 years with COVID-19, enrolled during active disease. The CDR3: CASSPGQGTDTQYF. CDR3 sequence (DNA): TGTGCCAGCAGTCCGGGACAGGGCACAGATACGCAGTATTTT.